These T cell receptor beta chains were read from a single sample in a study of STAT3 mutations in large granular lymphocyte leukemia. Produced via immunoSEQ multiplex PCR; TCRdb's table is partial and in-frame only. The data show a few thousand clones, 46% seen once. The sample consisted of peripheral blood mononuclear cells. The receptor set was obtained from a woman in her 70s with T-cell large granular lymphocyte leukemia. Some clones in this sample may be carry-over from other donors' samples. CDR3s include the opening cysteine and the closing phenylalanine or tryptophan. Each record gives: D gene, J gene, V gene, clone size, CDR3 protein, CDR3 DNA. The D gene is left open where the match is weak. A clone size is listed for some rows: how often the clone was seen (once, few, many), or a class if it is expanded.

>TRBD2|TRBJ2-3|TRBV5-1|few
CASSLGSAGVTDTQYF
TGCGCCAGCAGCTTGGGGTCGGCGGGAGTCACAGATACGCAGTATTTT
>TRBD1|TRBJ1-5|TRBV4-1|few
CASSHAGTVNQPQHF
TGCGCCAGCAGCCACGCGGGGACAGTGAATCAGCCCCAGCATTTT
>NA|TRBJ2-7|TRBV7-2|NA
CASSLDRALSYEQYF
TGTGCCAGCAGCTTAGACCGGGCCTTATCCTACGAGCAGTACTTC
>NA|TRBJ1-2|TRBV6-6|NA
CASSKGVSANYGYTF
TGTGCCAGCAGCAAGGGGGTTTCAGCTAACTATGGCTACACCTTC
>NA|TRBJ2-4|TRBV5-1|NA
CASSNKQGAKNIQYF
TGCGCCAGCAGTAATAAACAGGGAGCCAAAAACATTCAGTACTTC
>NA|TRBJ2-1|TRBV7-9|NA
CASSRLGFYNEQFF
TGTGCCAGCAGCCGTTTAGGGTTCTACAATGAGCAGTTCTTC
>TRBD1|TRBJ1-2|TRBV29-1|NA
CSVVGTGYFSGYTF
TGCAGCGTTGTAGGGACAGGGTATTTCAGTGGCTACACCTTC
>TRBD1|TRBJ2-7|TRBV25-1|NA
CASSQDRGPLGQYF
TGTGCCAGCAGCCAGGACAGGGGGCCTCTGGGGCAGTACTTC
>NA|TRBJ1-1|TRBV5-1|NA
CASSGGEGVTEAFF
TGCGCCAGCAGTGGGGGGGAGGGAGTTACTGAAGCTTTCTTT
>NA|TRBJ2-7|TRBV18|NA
CASSESGILTYEQYF
TGTGCCAGCTCAGAATCCGGGATCCTAACCTACGAGCAGTACTTC
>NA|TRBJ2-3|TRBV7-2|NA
CASSSTARNTQYF
TGTGCCAGCAGCTCTACAGCGAGGAATACGCAGTATTTT
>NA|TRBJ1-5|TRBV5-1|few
CASRLDRNQPQHF
TGCGCCAGCAGACTCGATCGCAATCAGCCCCAGCATTTT
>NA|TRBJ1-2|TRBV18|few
CASSPPGRDYGYTF
TGTGCCAGCTCACCACCGGGGAGGGACTATGGCTACACCTTC
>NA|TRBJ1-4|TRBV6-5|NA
CASAYSFNEKLFF
TGTGCCAGCGCCTACTCTTTTAATGAAAAACTGTTTTTT
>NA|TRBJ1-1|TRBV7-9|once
CASSPGAELTEAFF
TGTGCCAGCAGCCCAGGGGCCGAGTTGACTGAAGCTTTCTTT
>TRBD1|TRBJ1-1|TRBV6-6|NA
CASTQGQGNTEAFF
TGTGCCAGCACCCAGGGACAGGGGAACACTGAAGCTTTCTTT
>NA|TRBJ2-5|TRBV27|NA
CASRGAPQETQYF
TGTGCCAGCAGGGGGGCCCCCCAAGAGACCCAGTACTTC
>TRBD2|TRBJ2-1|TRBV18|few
CASSPPGAGGEQFF
TGTGCCAGCTCACCACCCGGTGCGGGAGGGGAGCAGTTCTTC
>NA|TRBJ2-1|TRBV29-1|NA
CSVGPSNEQFF
TGCAGCGTTGGGCCCTCCAATGAGCAGTTCTTC
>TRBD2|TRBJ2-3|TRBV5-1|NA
CASSLGLAGVRSDTQYF
TGCGCCAGCAGCCTAGGACTAGCGGGAGTGAGGTCAGATACGCAGTATTTT
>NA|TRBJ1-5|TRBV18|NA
CASSAQGGNQPQHF
TGTGCCAGCTCAGCACAGGGAGGCAATCAGCCCCAGCATTTT
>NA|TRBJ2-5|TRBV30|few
CAWESLYQETQYF
TGTGCCTGGGAAAGTCTGTACCAAGAGACCCAGTACTTC